This T cell receptor beta chain was sequenced during a study of cytomegalovirus exposure and HLA in healthy donors. V lost 4 bases to trimming and J lost 5 bases; unmatched junction nucleotides: 6. The CDR3 length is 15 residues. Germline V gene data show CDR1 as KGHSH and CDR2 as LQKENI. Details on this clone: Its target is unknown.

Primers for the PCR totalled 60 Vbeta and 13 Jbeta. Sequenced by immunoSEQ multiplex PCR; TCRdb stores in-frame clones only, minus some. The table has more than 130,000 clones, 60% to 85% seen once. Regarding the study as a whole: Prior analysis indicated that the majority of TCR beta V segments exhibited productivity approximately 87% or approximately 30% of the time.

The chain couples TRBV18 to TRBJ2-7; the match to TRBD2 covers 12 bases. This sequence was found in a male donor in good health and CMV-seronegative. Sample: PBMCs. The DNA for the CDR3 is TGTGCCAGCTCACTGCCGGGACTAGCGGGCCACGAGCAGTACTTC. Translating it yields CASSLPGLAGHEQYF.